Described below is a single TCR beta chain sequence and its context. Its target is unknown. The data belong to a study of response to subunit inactivated influenza vaccine. The length of the CDR3 is 16 residues. CDR1 SGHTA and CDR2 FQGNSA come from the germline V gene. With V trimmed by 1 base and J by 6 bases, 8 bases remained unmatched. TCRdb reanalysed the RT-PCR reads using MiXCR and keeps one entry per CDR3 protein. Among 500,000 to 600,000 distinct CDR3 sequences listed, 10% to 15% were seen once. The study, taken as a whole, reports: Authors suggested each seasonal flu vaccination may recruit only limited numbers of new T cells.

This chain joins TRBV7-2 and TRBJ2-1; 8 nucleotides align to TRBD2. This sequence was found in a man in his fifties or sixties who received an inactivated influenza vaccine. The sample was PBMCs from blood, taken more than 35 days after vaccination. The CDR3 DNA sequence: TGTGCCAGCAGCTTAGTATCGGGACTAGTTACCAATGAGCAGTTCTTC. It codes for CASSLVSGLVTNEQFF.